The 6 T cell receptor beta chains reported below all come from one sample, sequenced in a study of shared clonotypes between healthy human individuals. TCRdb keeps only in-frame clones here, not all; method: immunoSEQ multiplex PCR. The sample holds approximately 1.5 million clones, about 98% seen once. Sequences were obtained from naive CD4+ T cells sorted from blood. Specified subset: CD45RA+ positively selected. Receptors were obtained from a man aged 30 to 39 in good health.

This clone was seen a handful of times. Here the CDR3 reads CASREGGWNQPQHF. As DNA, the CDR3 is TGTGCCAGTCGGGAGGGTGGATGGAATCAGCCCCAGCATTTT. The V gene is TRBV27, the J gene TRBJ1-5; D remains ambiguous. V gave up 9 bases and J gave up 4 bases, with 16 bases separating them. CDR3 length: 14 residues. Germline V gene sequence: CDR1 MNHEY, CDR2 SMNVEV (reference sequence).

The gene calls are TRBV15 and TRBJ2-2; 10 bases fit TRBD2. Germline assignment: CDR1 LNHNV and CDR2 YYDKDF (reference sequence). The CDR3 covers 16 residues. V was clipped by 3 bases and J by 11 bases; unmatched bases: 12. CDR3 amino acids: CATSSSGTSERGELFF. The CDR3 DNA reads TGTGCCACCAGCAGCTCCGGGACTAGCGAGAGGGGAGAGCTGTTTTTT.

The rearrangement links TRBV6-5 to TRBJ2-3; possible D gene TRBD1, 5 bases. The CDR3 runs 16 residues. Looked up from germline, CDR1 is MNHEY and CDR2 is SVGAGI. V was cut by 0 bases and J by 0 bases, with 10 bases left in between. The CDR3 DNA reads TGTGCCAGCAGTTACTCCGTCAGGGATAGCACAGATACGCAGTATTTT. This codes for CASSYSVRDSTDTQYF.

The J gene is TRBJ1-4, the V gene TRBV6-5; D call uncertain. Germline V CDR1 and CDR2: MNHEY, SVGAGI. V shed 8 bases and J shed 7 bases, with 14 bases lying between them. This CDR3 region has 13 residues. This CDR3 is CASGGRSVEKLFF. CDR3 DNA sequence: TGTGCCAGCGGAGGGCGAAGTGTTGAAAAACTGTTTTTT.

V is TRBV5-4 and J is TRBJ2-3; maybe TRBD1 (6 bases). Germline V gives CDR1 SGHNT, CDR2 YYREEE (reference sequence). Trimming stripped 4 bases from V and 4 bases from J, with 13 bases between. This CDR3 region has 14 residues. CDR3 sequence: CASSERDIADTQYF. In DNA form, the CDR3 reads TGTGCCAGCAGCGAGAGGGACATTGCAGATACGCAGTATTTT.

This chain uses TRBV6-1 with TRBJ2-3; 8 bases map to TRBD2. Germline V gene lookup returns CDR1 MNHNS and CDR2 SASEGT. The CDR3 is 17 amino acids. Trimming removed 2 bases from V and 4 bases from J; junction bases left unmatched: 11. CDR3 DNA: TGTGCCAGCAGTGAATGGGGGGCGGGAGGCGCGGCAGATACGCAGTATTTT. It translates to CASSEWGAGGAADTQYF.